This is a list of T cell receptor beta chains from one sample in a study of blood T cells in healthy people across ages. TCRdb ran MiXCR on the 5' RACE reads and lists one entry per CDR3 protein. This repertoire shows some 880,000 distinct CDR3 sequences, 35% to 40% found once; its top ten account for 13%. What was sequenced was blood. Receptors were obtained from a man aged 18 to 30 in good health. Both conserved end residues are part of each CDR3. D genes are given only for firm matches. Not all rows give a size; the values are once, few, many and, for expanded clones, a class.

d_call j_call clone_size v_call cdr3_nt cdr3_aa
. TRBJ2-6 . TRBV2 TGTGCCAGCAGTGAAGAGGGCTCTGGGGCCAACGTCCTGACTTTC CASSEEGSGANVLTF
TRBD2 TRBJ2-1 many TRBV20-1 TGCAGTGCTAGACGAGCGGGGGGGCTCGACAATGAGCAGTTCTTC CSARRAGGLDNEQFF
. TRBJ1-1 few TRBV3-1 TGTGCCAGCAGTGATGCAGTCTATCTAGGGACTGAAGCTTTCTTT CASSDAVYLGTEAFF
. TRBJ2-3 . TRBV7-6 TGTGCCAGCAGCCGCGCCGGAGATACGCAGTATTTT CASSRAGDTQYF
TRBD2 TRBJ2-1 few TRBV6-1 TGTGCCAGCAGCCAAAGACTAGCGGGGGGCTCAAGCTCCTACAATGAGCAGTTCTTC CASSQRLAGGSSSYNEQFF
TRBD2 TRBJ2-3 many TRBV12-3/TRBV12-4 TGTGCCAGCACCGCTGGAGTGAGACTAGCGGGAAAGAATATGGATACGCAGTATTTT CASTAGVRLAGKNMDTQYF
TRBD1 TRBJ1-1 many TRBV16 TGTGCCAGCAGCCAAACAGGGGGAATGAACACTGAAGCTTTCTTT CASSQTGGMNTEAFF
. TRBJ2-5 once TRBV5-1 TGCGCCAGCAGCTCCCACACGCAGGACCAAGAGACCCAGTACTTC CASSSHTQDQETQYF
. TRBJ2-1 few TRBV5-1 TGCGCCAGCAGCAGGGACCTGAGCTCCTACAATGAGCAGTTCTTC CASSRDLSSYNEQFF
TRBD1 TRBJ2-1 few TRBV15 TGTGCCACCAGCAGAAATACCGGGACAGTTAAGCTCAATGAGCAGTTCTTC CATSRNTGTVKLNEQFF
. TRBJ1-1 . TRBV20-1 TGCAGTGCTAGAGGGCAGGGCGCCTCGGGCCAAGCTTTCTTT CSARGQGASGQAFF
TRBD1 TRBJ1-6 . TRBV20-1 TGCGGTGCTAGTAGGGACAGGGATTCACCCCCCCACTTT CGASRDRDSPPHF
. TRBJ1-1 few TRBV6-2/TRBV6-3 TGTGCCAGCAGTAACAGGGTCGGGAACACTGAAGCTTTCTTT CASSNRVGNTEAFF
TRBD2 TRBJ2-4 . TRBV7-2 TGTGCCAGCAGCGAAACTAGCGGGGGGGCCAAAAACATTCAGTACTTC CASSETSGGAKNIQYF
TRBD1 TRBJ2-7 once TRBV30 TGTGCCTGGAGGAGACAGGGTACAAACTACGAGCAGTACTTC CAWRRQGTNYEQYF
TRBD2 TRBJ2-5 few TRBV7-2 TGTGCCAGCAGCAAGGGACTAGCGGTCCACCAAGAGACCCAGTACTTC CASSKGLAVHQETQYF
TRBD1 TRBJ2-3 many TRBV5-1 TGCGCCAGCAGCTTACCGGGACAGAGCACAGATACGCAGTATTTT CASSLPGQSTDTQYF
. TRBJ1-2 . TRBV3-1 TGTGCCAGCAGCCAGTCCCGGGCCCTTGGCTACACCTTC CASSQSRALGYTF
TRBD1 TRBJ1-1 . TRBV7-9 TGTGCCAGCAGCCCGGGGACAGGCAGGATGGCTGAAGCTTTCTTT CASSPGTGRMAEAFF
TRBD2 TRBJ2-2 few TRBV2 TGTGCCAGCAAAGCGGGGGTGAACACCGGGGAGCTGTTTTTT CASKAGVNTGELFF
. TRBJ2-6 few TRBV20-1 TGCAGTGCTAGAATCATCTATGAGGCAGGGAGGCCCTCTGGGGCCAACGTCCTGACTTTC CSARIIYEAGRPSGANVLTF
TRBD2 TRBJ2-1 . TRBV5-1 TGCGCCAGCAGCTCCCCGGGACTAGCGGGAGGCAAAGAGGAGCAGTTCTTC CASSSPGLAGGKEEQFF
TRBD1 TRBJ1-1 . TRBV6-6 TGTGCCAGCAGAACACAGGGGATCACTGAAGCTTTCTTT CASRTQGITEAFF
. TRBJ2-6 . TRBV19 TGTGCCAGTAGCAGGGGGGGGACTGGGGCCAACGTCCTGACTTTC CASSRGGTGANVLTF
. TRBJ1-1 . TRBV10-3 TGTGCCATACGTCGGAAGACGAACACTGAAGCTTTCTTT CAIRRKTNTEAFF
. TRBJ2-1 . TRBV20-1 TGCAGTGCGGAAAAGCTGGGCGGCAATGAGCAGTTCTTC CSAEKLGGNEQFF
. TRBJ1-2 . TRBV13 TGTGCCAGCAGCTTAGGCCCCCCGGCGGGCGGCTACACCTTC CASSLGPPAGGYTF
. TRBJ1-2 many TRBV12-3/TRBV12-4 TGTGCCAGCAGTTTAGCCCAGGACAGCTACTATGGCTACACCTTC CASSLAQDSYYGYTF
. TRBJ2-3 . TRBV20-1 TGCAGTGCTAGAGATCTTAAGGACTTACGGGGTACGCAGTATTTT CSARDLKDLRGTQYF
TRBD2 TRBJ2-1 many TRBV7-2 TGTGCCAGCAGCCCGGGGGGGGGCCTTGTCTACAATGAGCAGTTCTTC CASSPGGGLVYNEQFF
. TRBJ1-3 . TRBV12-3/TRBV12-4 TGTGCCAGCAGTTCTAGTGCGGCGAGCTCTGGAAACACCATATATTTT CASSSSAASSGNTIYF
. TRBJ2-7 many TRBV3-1 TGTGCGGTGGGGACCTACGAGCAGTACTTC CAVGTYEQYF
. TRBJ2-3 many TRBV11-2 TGTGCCAGCACCTTGAGCACAGATACGCAGTATTTT CASTLSTDTQYF
TRBD1 TRBJ1-2 . TRBV5-1 TGCGCCAGCAGCTGGACCGGGACAGGCGAATATGGCTACACCTTC CASSWTGTGEYGYTF
. TRBJ1-6 . TRBV11-2 TGTGCCAGCAGCTTACAGGGTCGAGCGAATTCACCCCTCCACTTT CASSLQGRANSPLHF
TRBD1 TRBJ2-1 many TRBV7-9 TGTGCCAGCAGCTCACAGGGGGAAGGTGGTGAGCAGTTCTTC CASSSQGEGGEQFF
. TRBJ2-7 few TRBV10-3 TGTGCCATACGGGCCAGCGGACGCCCCTACAATGAGCAGTACTTC CAIRASGRPYNEQYF
. TRBJ1-2 many TRBV29-1 TGCAGCGTTGGGGCGACTGGCTATGGCTACACCTTC CSVGATGYGYTF
TRBD2 TRBJ2-1 once TRBV7-2 TGTGCCAGTAAAGCGGGGGGGCCCTCAAATGAGCAGTTCTTC CASKAGGPSNEQFF
. TRBJ1-1 . TRBV20-1 TGCAGTGCTGGGCAGGGCATGAACACTGAAGCTTTCTTT CSAGQGMNTEAFF
. TRBJ2-1 few TRBV6-2/TRBV6-3 TGTGCCAGCAGTTCGGGGCCAGGGTACAATGAGCAGTTCTTC CASSSGPGYNEQFF
. TRBJ1-4 many TRBV29-1 TGCAGCGTTGCAGGGAGGGGAGGTGAAAAACTGTTTTTT CSVAGRGGEKLFF
TRBD1 TRBJ1-2 . TRBV4-2 TGTGCCAGCAGCCACGCGGACAGGGGTGGTGGCTACACCTTC CASSHADRGGGYTF
. TRBJ1-1 many TRBV5-1 TGTGCCAGCAGTTTGGTCCCGGGGAACACTGAAGCTTTCTTT CASSLVPGNTEAFF
. TRBJ1-1 . TRBV20-1 TGCAGTGCCCGGCGGAGCACTGAAGCTTTCTTT CSARRSTEAFF
. TRBJ1-1 few TRBV30 TGTGCCTGGAGTAGTCAGGCAAACACTGAAGCTTTCTTT CAWSSQANTEAFF
. TRBJ1-6 . TRBV12-3/TRBV12-4 TGTGCCAGCAGTTTTTGGGGGCTGAATTCACCCCTCCACTTT CASSFWGLNSPLHF
TRBD1 TRBJ1-1 . TRBV7-2 TGTGCCAGCAGCCCTTGGACAGGAACGAACACTGAAGCTTTCTTT CASSPWTGTNTEAFF
TRBD2 TRBJ2-7 many TRBV9 TGTGCCAGCAGCACCGGGACTAGCGGACTTTCCTACGAGCAGTACTTC CASSTGTSGLSYEQYF
. TRBJ2-1 many TRBV7-9 TGTGCCAGCAGCTTCTACGGTAACCCTGACAATGAGCAGTTCTTC CASSFYGNPDNEQFF
. TRBJ2-7 . TRBV30 TGTGCCTGGGAGCCAAGGGGATTCTACGAGCAGTACTTC CAWEPRGFYEQYF
. TRBJ1-5 . TRBV12-3/TRBV12-4 TGTGCCAGCAGTTTCTCCGGGACAATTAATCAGCCCCAGCATTTT CASSFSGTINQPQHF
. TRBJ1-6 many TRBV25-1 TGTGCCAGCAGCCCGACAGTGGGGCAGAATTCACCCCTCCACTTT CASSPTVGQNSPLHF
TRBD2 TRBJ2-3 few TRBV11-2 TGTGCCAGCAGCTCTAAGGAAGGACTAGCGCCAAGTAGTACGCAGTATTTT CASSSKEGLAPSSTQYF